Listed here are 19 T cell receptor beta chains from one sample, sequenced in a study of Ad26.COV2.S vaccination and SARS-CoV-2 variants. Treatment reported: approximately 18 received Ad26.COV2.S at low or high dose, single or two shots; about 5 received placebo; per-sample allocation not given. The samples date from day 63 after the first vaccine or placebo injection. Clones were read by immunoSEQ multiplex PCR, and TCRdb kept only the in-frame ones, dropping some. The table has roughly 420,000 clones, 80% to 90% seen once. The specimen comprised peripheral blood, sampled in a trial of Ad26.COV2.S vaccine versus placebo. These TCRs come from a person between 18 and 59 years old who received the Ad26.COV2.S COVID-19 vaccine or a placebo.

The chain couples TRBV20-1 to TRBJ2-1; 12 positions match TRBD2. The trim removed 3 bases at V and 8 bases at J, leaving 8 bases unmatched. The CDR3 contains 15 residues. CDR1 is DFQATT, CDR2 SNEGSKA, per germline (reference sequence). Here the CDR3 reads CSASGLAGGRDEQFF. Here the CDR3 DNA reads TGCAGTGCTAGTGGTCTAGCGGGGGGGCGTGATGAGCAGTTCTTC.

The chain joins TRBV5-1 to TRBJ2-3; the D is unclear. The CDR3 runs to 13 residues. V shed 9 bases and J shed 5 bases, with 16 bases lying between them. CDR1 and CDR2 (germline): SGHRS, YFSETQ. The CDR3 DNA reads TGCGCCACCCGTCGGACCATTGAAGATACGCAGTATTTT. Translating gives CATRRTIEDTQYF.

The V and J genes are TRBV4-2 and TRBJ2-1; D unresolved. Germline assignment: CDR1 LGHNA and CDR2 YNFKEQ. V lost 4 bases to trimming and J lost 5 bases, with 9 bases between them. The CDR3 spans 13 residues. The CDR3 sequence is CASSLTTDNEQFF. The CDR3 DNA follows: TGTGCCAGCAGCCTAACTACAGACAATGAGCAGTTCTTC.

This chain connects TRBV4-1 to TRBJ2-6; TRBD2 matches at 13 bases. This CDR3 comprises 19 residues. Unmatched junction bases numbered 5, after V lost 3 bases and J lost 0 bases. CDR1 is MGHRA, CDR2 YSYEKL, per germline. DNA for the CDR3: TGCGCCAGCAGCCACTCGACTAGCGGGAGGCTCTCTGGGGCCAACGTCCTGACTTTC. This codes for CASSHSTSGRLSGANVLTF.

This chain links TRBV3-1 (or the pseudogene TRBV3-2) with TRBJ2-5; 8 bases line up with TRBD2. Germline V gives CDR1 LGHDT, CDR2 YNNKEL (reference sequence). CDR3 length: 14 residues. Losses at the gene ends were 4 bases for V and 4 bases for J; bases not matched to a gene: 5. The CDR3 sequence: CASSLSGVAETQYF. The DNA of the CDR3 is TGTGCCAGCAGCCTTAGCGGGGTAGCAGAGACCCAGTACTTC.

This chain joins TRBV18 and TRBJ1-1, with a possible D match to TRBD1 (5 bases). The CDR3 consists of 11 residues. Germline V CDR1 and CDR2: KGHSH, LQKENI. Between the trimmed V and J ends, which lost 3 bases and 10 bases, there was a span of 9 bases. The DNA for the CDR3 is TGTGCCAGCTCACCGACAGAAACAGCTTTCTTT. Amino acids: CASSPTETAFF.

V is TRBV4-1 and J is TRBJ2-5, with D hard to call. V was pared by 4 bases and J by 2 bases, with 14 bases between. The CDR3 has 15 amino acids. CDR1 MGHRA and CDR2 YSYEKL come from the germline V gene. The CDR3 nucleotides are TGCGCCAGCAGCCGCTCCGGGCCACGACAAGAGACCCAGTACTTC. Translation: CASSRSGPRQETQYF.

The chain joins TRBV19 to TRBJ2-7; 10 bases are a match to TRBD2. V was pared by 5 bases and J by 3 bases, with 7 bases of the junction left unmatched. Germline CDR1 LNHDA, CDR2 SQIVND (reference sequence). The CDR3 is 15 residues long. CDR3 amino acids: CASSVSGGANYEQYF. In nucleotides, the CDR3 is TGTGCCAGTAGTGTAAGCGGGGGGGCCAACTACGAGCAGTACTTC.

The chain joins TRBV27 to TRBJ2-7; 9 nucleotides align to TRBD1. Trimming removed 4 bases from V and 1 base from J; junction bases left unmatched: 5. The CDR3 consists of 15 residues. The germline gives CDR1 MNHEY, CDR2 SMNVEV (reference sequence). The CDR3 here is CASSWDRVRSYEQYF. In DNA form, the CDR3 reads TGTGCCAGCAGTTGGGACAGGGTTAGGTCCTACGAGCAGTACTTC.

V and J are TRBV5-6 and TRBJ2-7; 9 positions agree with TRBD1. The CDR3 is made up of 19 amino acids. Germline CDR1 is SGHDT and CDR2 is YYEEEE. The V gene end was trimmed by 0 bases and the J gene end by 4 bases; junction bases not matched to a gene: 17. The CDR3 nucleotides are TGTGCCAGCAGCTTGGGCCTCCCTCCGGGACAGGGTACGGAATACGAGCAGTACGTC. This sequence encodes CASSLGLPPGQGTEYEQYV.

The chain links TRBV29-1 to TRBJ2-1; 13 bases align to TRBD2. Germline-derived CDR1 and CDR2 are SQVTM and ANQGSEA. The CDR3 spans 16 residues. V lost 6 bases to trimming and J lost 3 bases; unmatched junction nucleotides: 8. CDR3: CSVLRTSGSLYNEQFF. The DNA for the CDR3 is TGCAGCGTCCTAAGGACTAGCGGGAGTCTCTACAATGAGCAGTTCTTC.

This sequence joins TRBV15 and TRBJ1-6, with TRBD1 matching 7 bases. This CDR3 region has 16 residues. Losses at the gene ends were 2 bases for V and 9 bases for J; bases not matched to a gene: 10. Germline V CDR1 and CDR2: LNHNV, YYDKDF (reference sequence). The DNA for the CDR3 is TGTGCCACCAGCAGAACCGCGGACAGGCGCGTTTCACCCCTCCACTTT. Residues: CATSRTADRRVSPLHF.

V is TRBV4-3 and J is TRBJ1-3; weak D call: TRBD1 (6 bases). Deletions cut 0 bases from V and 6 bases from J, with 21 bases between. Germline CDR1 LGHNA, CDR2 YSLEER. The CDR3 has 18 amino acids. In nucleotides, the CDR3 is TGCGCCAGCAGCCAAGATCGCCCCGCGACAGGAGAAGAAAACACCATATATTTT. Encoded protein: CASSQDRPATGEENTIYF.

J is TRBJ2-2 and V is TRBV7-3, with 7 bases that match TRBD2. This CDR3 is 16 amino acids long. Germline values: CDR1 SGHTA, CDR2 FQGTGA. V was pared by 5 bases and J by 1 base, with 7 bases of the junction left unmatched. In nucleotides, the CDR3 is TGTGCCAGCAGCCCCCAGGGAGGGTTGAACACCGGGGAGCTGTTTTTT. It encodes CASSPQGGLNTGELFF.

The chain is built from TRBV28 and TRBJ1-5, with D uncertain. This CDR3 has 15 residues. Germline lookup yields CDR1 MDHEN and CDR2 SYDVKM. The V end lost 10 bases, the J end lost 0 bases, and 16 bases lay between the germline ends. This CDR3 reads CATIRSVNSNQPQHF. DNA of the CDR3: TGTGCCACCATACGTAGCGTTAATAGCAATCAGCCCCAGCATTTT.

J is TRBJ2-1 and V is TRBV6-4, with D maybe TRBD2 (7 bases). This CDR3 comprises 15 residues. Trimming took off 10 bases at V and 0 bases at J, with 16 bases between the two ends. The germline CDR1 and CDR2 sequences are MRHNA and SNTAGT. CDR3 amino acids: CAILLGGPSYNEQFF. In DNA form, the CDR3 reads TGTGCCATCTTGCTGGGGGGGCCCTCCTACAATGAGCAGTTCTTC.

This clone has a single count. The J gene is TRBJ2-2, the V gene TRBV10-3, with 9 bases fitting TRBD2. With V trimmed by 6 bases and J by 3 bases, 5 bases remained unmatched. Germline values: CDR1 ENHRY, CDR2 SYGVKD. The CDR3 is 15 residues long. CDR3 residues: CAISSRLADTGELFF. The CDR3 region has the DNA TGTGCCATCAGCTCCCGACTAGCGGACACCGGGGAGCTGTTTTTT.

This sequence joins TRBV5-4 and TRBJ2-7, with no clear D. The CDR3 contains 12 residues. V was shortened by 0 bases and J by 6 bases, with 7 bases between the two germline ends. The germline CDR1 and CDR2 sequences are SGHNT and YYREEE (reference sequence). The CDR3, as DNA: TGTGCCAGCAGCTTGGAGGGTCGCGAGCAGTACTTC. Translated, it gives CASSLEGREQYF.

The chain combines TRBV5-4 with TRBJ2-6; D unclear. Per the germline V gene, CDR1 is SGHNT and CDR2 is YYREEE (reference sequence). The CDR3 length is 16 residues. Trimming removed 6 bases from V and 0 bases from J, with 13 bases in between. CDR3 nucleotide sequence: TGTGCCAGCAAGCTTGTAACGGACTCTGGGGCCAACGTCCTGACTTTC. Encoded protein: CASKLVTDSGANVLTF.